This TCR beta chain is drawn from a study of blood T cell repertoires in COVID-19. Study in general: The study drew acute and convalescent COVID-19 samples from the United States, Italy and Spain. T cells, B-cell-depleted T cells, or PBMCs supplied cDNA or gDNA.

The CDR3 is made up of 12 amino acids. Germline V gene lookup returns CDR1 LGHDT and CDR2 YNNKEL (reference sequence). The V end was cut by 1 base, the J end by 5 bases, with 5 bases between. Under the authors' procedure: Estimation of nucleated cell counts relied on the amplification of reference gene primers. Profiled with immunoSEQ multiplex PCR; TCRdb holds only in-frame clones, not every one. V and J calls and clone size are those listed in that table; D and trimming were worked out from the DNA. Counted here are roughly 60,000 clones, 88% occurring once; the ten biggest clones make up 3.5%. The receptor's source is a man aged 45-65 years with active COVID-19. The source material was peripheral blood. The gene calls are TRBV3-1 (or the pseudogene TRBV3-2) and TRBJ1-2; no definite D call. CDR3 in amino acids: CASSQVQYGYTF. For the CDR3, the DNA is TGTGCCAGCAGCCAAGTACAGTATGGCTACACCTTC.